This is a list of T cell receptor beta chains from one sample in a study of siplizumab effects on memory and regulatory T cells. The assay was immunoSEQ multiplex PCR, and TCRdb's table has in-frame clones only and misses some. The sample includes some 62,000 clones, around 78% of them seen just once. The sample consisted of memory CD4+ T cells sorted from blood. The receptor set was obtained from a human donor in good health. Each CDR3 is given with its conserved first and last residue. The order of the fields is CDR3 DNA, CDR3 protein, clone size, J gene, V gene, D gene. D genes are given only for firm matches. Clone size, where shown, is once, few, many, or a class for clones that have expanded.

TGCGCCAGCAGCCAAGTAGGAACAGGGCAACCCACCGGGGAGCTGTTTTTT | CASSQVGTGQPTGELFF | once | TRBJ2-2 | TRBV4-1 | .
TGTGCCAGCACCAAAAACACAGTGAACACTGAAGCTTTCTTT | CASTKNTVNTEAFF | . | TRBJ1-1 | TRBV6-5 | .
TGTGCCAGCACGCGGGACCGTGATCAGCCCCAGCATTTT | CASTRDRDQPQHF | . | TRBJ1-5 | TRBV2 | .
TGTGCCAGCAGCCGGACGTATAGCACAGATACGCAGTATTTT | CASSRTYSTDTQYF | . | TRBJ2-3 | TRBV6-1 | .
TGCGCCAGCAGCGAACAGGGTAGGAATGAGCAGTTCTTC | CASSEQGRNEQFF | . | TRBJ2-1 | TRBV5-1 | .
TGTGCCAGCAGCAAGGGACAGGGAGGCGGCACTGAAGCTTTCTTT | CASSKGQGGGTEAFF | . | TRBJ1-1 | TRBV11-2 | TRBD1
TGTGCCACCAGCAGAGGAGACATGGTCGAGGGCTACACCTTC | CATSRGDMVEGYTF | . | TRBJ1-2 | TRBV15 | .
TGCGCCAGCAGCAAGGACAGGGGCAATGAGCAGTTCTTC | CASSKDRGNEQFF | . | TRBJ2-1 | TRBV5-1 | TRBD1
TGTGCCAGCTCACCTATGACAGGGATTAGCACAGATACGCAGTATTTT | CASSPMTGISTDTQYF | . | TRBJ2-3 | TRBV18 | TRBD1
TGCGCCAGCAGCTTGAGGGACATGGGGGGCGATGGCTACACCTTC | CASSLRDMGGDGYTF | few | TRBJ1-2 | TRBV5-1 | .
TGTGCCACCAGCAGAGATCGGACAGTACAGCCCCAGCATTTT | CATSRDRTVQPQHF | . | TRBJ1-5 | TRBV15 | .
TGTGCCAGCAGCTTAGCGGGGTATCAGCCCCAGCATTTT | CASSLAGYQPQHF | . | TRBJ1-5 | TRBV7-8 | .
TGTGCCAGCAGCTTAGGACAATCCTATGGCTACACCTTC | CASSLGQSYGYTF | . | TRBJ1-2 | TRBV7-9 | .
TGCGCCAGCAGTGAGTCGGGGCAGGGAAAAAACATTCAGTACTTC | CASSESGQGKNIQYF | . | TRBJ2-4 | TRBV10-2 | .
TGCGCCAGCAGCTTGGGGGGAAGGAGCACAGATACGCAGTATTTT | CASSLGGRSTDTQYF | once | TRBJ2-3 | TRBV5-1 | .
TGTGCCAGCTCACCACCTGGTGCAGGGGACTTCTCCTACGAGCAGTACTTC | CASSPPGAGDFSYEQYF | . | TRBJ2-7 | TRBV18 | .
TGTGCCACCGGGTCGACAAGGGGGGGGGAAAAACTGTTTTTT | CATGSTRGGEKLFF | once | TRBJ1-4 | TRBV6-5 | .
TGTGCCAGCAGCGAAGGACAGGGGTTTGGCTACACCTTC | CASSEGQGFGYTF | . | TRBJ1-2 | TRBV7-3 | TRBD1
TGTGCCAGCAGTTGGCCCGTGACTGGCGGCTACGAGCAGTACTTC | CASSWPVTGGYEQYF | once | TRBJ2-7 | TRBV6-6 | .
TGTGCCAGCAGCTCGGGACTAGCGGGCCACCAAGAGACCCAGTACTTC | CASSSGLAGHQETQYF | . | TRBJ2-5 | TRBV5-6 | TRBD2
TGTGCCAGCAGCTATGACAGGCGGGGGAGCACAGATACGCAGTATTTT | CASSYDRRGSTDTQYF | few | TRBJ2-3 | TRBV5-6 | .
TGTGCCAGCAGCTCCTACGAGGACAGGGAAATCACCTTC | CASSSYEDREITF | . | TRBJ1-2 | TRBV7-9 | TRBD1
TGCGCCAGCAGCCCGAGATCGGACGGAACCTACGAGCAGTACTTC | CASSPRSDGTYEQYF | once | TRBJ2-7 | TRBV5-1 | .
TGTGCCAGCAGCACCGGAGGAAGCTCCTACAATGAGCAGTTCTTC | CASSTGGSSYNEQFF | . | TRBJ2-1 | TRBV9 | .
TGTGCCAGCAGCTCAGGCTGGACAGGGTTCGGGCAAGAGACCCAGTACTTC | CASSSGWTGFGQETQYF | . | TRBJ2-5 | TRBV5-6 | TRBD1
TGTGCCAGCACCACACAGGGGGCTAACACTGAAGCTTTCTTT | CASTTQGANTEAFF | few | TRBJ1-1 | TRBV28 | TRBD1
TGTGCCAGCAGCCGGGGACAGGGGGCTTACGAGCAGTACTTC | CASSRGQGAYEQYF | medium-sized | TRBJ2-7 | TRBV4-2 | TRBD1
TGTGCCAGCAGCTACAGGGTTGGCTCCTATAATTCACCCCTCCACTTT | CASSYRVGSYNSPLHF | few | TRBJ1-6 | TRBV27 | .
TGTGCCAGCAGCTTAGCGTCCCAGAAGAAACCCTACGAGCAGTACTTC | CASSLASQKKPYEQYF | . | TRBJ2-7 | TRBV7-9 | .
TGTGCCAGCAGCGGTTGGGGGGGCAACCAGCCCCAGCATTTT | CASSGWGGNQPQHF | . | TRBJ1-5 | TRBV27 | .
TGCGCCAGCAGCTTGGTGGGAACCGGTGAAAAACTGTTTTTT | CASSLVGTGEKLFF | . | TRBJ1-4 | TRBV5-1 | .
TGTGCCAGCAGTTATCTACTTGACAATCAGCCCCAGCATTTT | CASSYLLDNQPQHF | . | TRBJ1-5 | TRBV6-6 | .
TGTGCCAGTGACGTCCCGGGACAGGGGTGGTACGAGCAGTACTTC | CASDVPGQGWYEQYF | . | TRBJ2-7 | TRBV19 | TRBD1
TGTGCCAGCAGGGCCTCAGGGAACTTCTCACCCCTCCACTTT | CASRASGNFSPLHF | . | TRBJ1-6 | TRBV6-1 | .
TGTGCCACCTTCAAGGGTGGCGGGAGGGCCTTAGGGGATGAGCAGTTCTTC | CATFKGGGRALGDEQFF | . | TRBJ2-1 | TRBV2 | TRBD2
TGTGCTAGCAGCGAATCGCAAGAGACCCAGTACTTC | CASSESQETQYF | . | TRBJ2-5 | TRBV7-7 | .
TGTGCCAGCAGGGCCCAGTGGGGAAACACCGGGGAGCTGTTTTTT | CASRAQWGNTGELFF | once | TRBJ2-2 | TRBV6-1 | .
TGTGCCAGCAGCCCAAGGACTAGCGGTAACACAGATACGCAGTATTTT | CASSPRTSGNTDTQYF | . | TRBJ2-3 | TRBV4-2 | TRBD2
TGTGCCAGCAGTGGTCGAGACTATAATTCACCCCTCCACTTT | CASSGRDYNSPLHF | . | TRBJ1-6 | TRBV2 | .
TGTGCCAGCAGCGTCGGACAGGGGAACACTGAAGCTTTCTTT | CASSVGQGNTEAFF | . | TRBJ1-1 | TRBV7-9 | TRBD1
TGTGCCAGCAGTGACGAGGACAGGGGGCTCGGGCAAGAGACCCAGTACTTC | CASSDEDRGLGQETQYF | few | TRBJ2-5 | TRBV6-1 | TRBD1
TGTGCCAGCTCACCAGAGGGCAGGGCAAGTGAAGCTTTCTTT | CASSPEGRASEAFF | . | TRBJ1-1 | TRBV18 | .
TGTGCCAGCAGTTCCTCAAGACAGGTCAATCAGCCCCAGCATTTT | CASSSSRQVNQPQHF | . | TRBJ1-5 | TRBV27 | .
TGTGCCAGCAGCTCCAGGGGGCAGCCCCAGCATTTT | CASSSRGQPQHF | . | TRBJ1-5 | TRBV7-2 | TRBD1
TGCGCCAGCAGCTTGGCCAGGGAATCGGCCGGGGAGCTGTTTTTT | CASSLARESAGELFF | . | TRBJ2-2 | TRBV5-1 | .
TGCGCCAGCAGCCAAGATGGGACGGTTGCAACTAATGAAAAACTGTTTTTT | CASSQDGTVATNEKLFF | . | TRBJ1-4 | TRBV4-1 | .
TGCGCCAGCAGCCCTGGGACAGGGGGCCAAGAGACCCAGTACTTC | CASSPGTGGQETQYF | . | TRBJ2-5 | TRBV5-1 | TRBD1
TGCGCCAGCAGCTTAAGGGTATCGGACACCGGGGAGCTGTTTTTT | CASSLRVSDTGELFF | . | TRBJ2-2 | TRBV5-1 | .
TGTGCCAGCAGCTTAAGTGCGGGTACCCTCTACGAGCAGTACTTC | CASSLSAGTLYEQYF | . | TRBJ2-7 | TRBV5-4 | .
TGTGCCAGCAGGCGGGACAGGCCCTACGAGCAGTACTTC | CASRRDRPYEQYF | . | TRBJ2-7 | TRBV7-2 | TRBD1
TGTGCCAGCAATCCTAGGGCTAGCGGAGTGAACACCGGGGAGCTGTTTTTT | CASNPRASGVNTGELFF | . | TRBJ2-2 | TRBV2 | TRBD2
TGTGCCAGTAGTATTGCGTCGGGGCTTATGAACACTGAAGCTTTCTTT | CASSIASGLMNTEAFF | few | TRBJ1-1 | TRBV19 | .
TGTGCCAGCTCACCGCCTAGTAGCGGGAATTCCTACAATGAGCAGTTCTTC | CASSPPSSGNSYNEQFF | . | TRBJ2-1 | TRBV18 | TRBD2
TGTGCCAGCAATCGGCGGGACAGGGGCTCCTACGAGCAGTACTTC | CASNRRDRGSYEQYF | . | TRBJ2-7 | TRBV2 | TRBD1